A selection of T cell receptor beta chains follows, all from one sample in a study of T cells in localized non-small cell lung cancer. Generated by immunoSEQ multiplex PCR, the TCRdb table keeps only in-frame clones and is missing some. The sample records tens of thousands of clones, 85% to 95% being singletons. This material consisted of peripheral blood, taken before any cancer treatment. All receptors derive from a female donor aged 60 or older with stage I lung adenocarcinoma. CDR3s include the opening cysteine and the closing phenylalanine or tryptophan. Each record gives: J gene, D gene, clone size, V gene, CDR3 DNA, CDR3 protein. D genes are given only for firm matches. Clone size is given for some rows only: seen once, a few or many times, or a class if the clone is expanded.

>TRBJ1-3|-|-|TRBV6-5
TGTGCCAGCAGTTACGAGGTTGGAAACACCATATATTTT
CASSYEVGNTIYF
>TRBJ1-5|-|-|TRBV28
TGTGCCAGCAGCCCTTTGGGGCCCCAGCATTTT
CASSPLGPQHF
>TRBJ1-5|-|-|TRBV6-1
TGTGCCAGCAGTGAAAATGCCATCGGACGGAGCAATCAGCCCCAGCATTTT
CASSENAIGRSNQPQHF
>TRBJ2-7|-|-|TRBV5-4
TGTGCCAGCAGCTTGGAGTACGAGCAGTACTTC
CASSLEYEQYF
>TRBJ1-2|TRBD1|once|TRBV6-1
TGTGCCAGCAGTGAAGCGCTGAGAGGGGGCTCCGGCTACACCTTC
CASSEALRGGSGYTF
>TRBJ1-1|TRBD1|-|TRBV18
TGTGCCAGCTCACTCGGACAGGGGGCTCTCACTGAAGCTTTCTTT
CASSLGQGALTEAFF
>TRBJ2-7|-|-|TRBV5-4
TGTGCCAGCAGCTTGGACGGGGCGTATGGGTCCTACGAGCAGTACTTC
CASSLDGAYGSYEQYF
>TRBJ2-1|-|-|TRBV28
TGTGCCAGCACGAACGAGTCCAGCTCCTACAATGAGCAGTTCTTC
CASTNESSSYNEQFF
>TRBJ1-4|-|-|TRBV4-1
TGCGCCAGCAGCCAAGGATGGGGGGCAACTAATGAAAAACTGTTTTTT
CASSQGWGATNEKLFF
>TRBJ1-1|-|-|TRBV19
TGTGCCAGTAGTACCCCCAGAGACAGACCTAACACTGAAGCTTTCTTT
CASSTPRDRPNTEAFF
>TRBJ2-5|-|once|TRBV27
TGTGCCAGCAGTGCCTCATGGCGTCGTGGAGAGACCCAGTACTTC
CASSASWRRGETQYF
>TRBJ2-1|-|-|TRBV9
TGTGCCAGCAGCGTAGCTACCCGCACAATTAAGCAGTTCTTC
CASSVATRTIKQFF
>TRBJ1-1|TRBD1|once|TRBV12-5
TGTGCTAGTGACCTCGGACAGGGGCTTGAAGCTTTCTTT
CASDLGQGLEAFF
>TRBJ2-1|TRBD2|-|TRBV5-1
TGCGCCAGCAGCATACTAGCGGGCGATAACAATGAGCAGTTCTTC
CASSILAGDNNEQFF
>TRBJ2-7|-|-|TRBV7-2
TGTGCCAGCAGCTTAGTACAGGGTTCCTACGAGCAGTACTTC
CASSLVQGSYEQYF
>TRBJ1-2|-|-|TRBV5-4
TGTGCCAGCAGCCAGGCGCAGGGGCAAGACTATGGCTACACCTTC
CASSQAQGQDYGYTF
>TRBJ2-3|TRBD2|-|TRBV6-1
TGTGCCAGCAGTGAAGTAGCGGGGGGTTATGCAGATACGCAGTATTTT
CASSEVAGGYADTQYF
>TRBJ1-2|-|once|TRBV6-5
TGTGCCAGCAGGGACACGGTTAACTATGGCTACACCTTC
CASRDTVNYGYTF
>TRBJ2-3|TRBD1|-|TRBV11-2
TGTGCCAGCAGTTCCGGGACAGGGGGCACAGATACGCAGTATTTT
CASSSGTGGTDTQYF
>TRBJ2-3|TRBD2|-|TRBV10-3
TGTGCCATCAGTGAGCCGCCGGGACTAGCGGGGGTGACAGATACGCAGTATTTT
CAISEPPGLAGVTDTQYF
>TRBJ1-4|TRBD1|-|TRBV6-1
TGTGCCAGCACCCGGACAGGGGATAATGAAAAACTGTTTTTT
CASTRTGDNEKLFF
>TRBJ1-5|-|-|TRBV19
TGTGCCAGTAGAACACAGGGTTATAGCAATCAGCCCCAGCATTTT
CASRTQGYSNQPQHF
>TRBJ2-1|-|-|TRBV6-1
TGTGCCAGCAGTGGAACGGGGAGCAATGAGCAGTTCTTC
CASSGTGSNEQFF
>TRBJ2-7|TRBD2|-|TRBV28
TGTGCCAGCGCCTCAGTGATAGCGGGAGACTACGAGCAGTACTTC
CASASVIAGDYEQYF
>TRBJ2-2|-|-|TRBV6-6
TGTGCCAGCAGTTACGAAGGCCCCGGGGAGCTGTTTTTT
CASSYEGPGELFF
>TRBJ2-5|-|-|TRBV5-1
TGCGCCAGCAGCTTGGACGGTTGGGAGACCCAGTACTTC
CASSLDGWETQYF
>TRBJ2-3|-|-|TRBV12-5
TGTGCTAGTGGTTCCCCCGGGACTGGCACAGATACGCAGTATTTT
CASGSPGTGTDTQYF
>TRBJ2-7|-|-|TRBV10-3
TGTGCCATCAGCGGACCCGGTGGTTCCGAATACGAGCAGTACTTC
CAISGPGGSEYEQYF
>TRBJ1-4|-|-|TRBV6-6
TGTGCCAGCAGTTTAGACAGTTCGACTAATGAAAAACTGTTTTTT
CASSLDSSTNEKLFF
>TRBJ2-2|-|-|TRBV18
TGTGCCAGCTCACCCGGACAGCTCGCGAACACCGGGGAGCTGTTTTTT
CASSPGQLANTGELFF
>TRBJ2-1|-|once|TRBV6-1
TGTGCCAGCAGTGGAGATTGGGATGAGCAGTTCTTC
CASSGDWDEQFF
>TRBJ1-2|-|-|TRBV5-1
TGCGCCAGCAGCCCCGACACCTATGGCTACACCTTC
CASSPDTYGYTF
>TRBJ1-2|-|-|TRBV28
TGTGCCAGCAGCCCCCCGGGACAAGATAATGGCTACACCTTC
CASSPPGQDNGYTF
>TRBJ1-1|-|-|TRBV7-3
TGTGCCAGCAGGGGACGGAGTCCTGAAGCTTTCTTT
CASRGRSPEAFF